This passage covers 8 T cell receptor beta chains from one sample sequenced in a study of T-cell memory formation after mild COVID-19 (dated by TCRdb to the early 2020s). The receptor library was made with 5' RACE. The sequencing machine was an Illumina NovaSeq 6000. TCRdb trimmed the raw reads at Q25, called clones with MiXCR and kept productive beta chains. When rows share a CDR3 protein, they turn into one entry using the most common DNA and genes. This sample holds under 550,000 distinct CDR3 sequences; 18% were observed only once. The top ten clonotypes cover around a fifth of the sample. Material: PBMCs or a T cell subset sorted from them (not recorded which). Receptors were obtained from a man aged 18-30 years who had mild COVID-19 (a few samples of this study predate the infection). The sample titles of this study are shuffled in the database, so cell type and time point are left out; the donor was told from shared clones.

The sample holds many counts of this clonotype. The rearrangement links TRBV3-1 to TRBJ2-2; D is ambiguous. The CDR3 extends over 13 amino acids. V gave up 8 bases and J gave up 4 bases, with 11 bases separating them. CDR1 is LGHDT and CDR2 is YNNKEL in the germline V gene (reference sequence). The CDR3: CASWSRPTGELFF. CDR3 DNA sequence: TGTGCCAGCTGGTCTCGGCCCACCGGGGAGCTGTTTTTT.

This clonotype has just a few counts. The V gene is TRBV4-3, the J gene TRBJ1-2; a possible D gene is TRBD1 (5 bases). Trimming cost V 0 bases and J 4 bases, with 12 bases left between them. The V gene's germline CDR1 is LGHNA and CDR2 YSLEER. This CDR3 is 15 amino acids long. The CDR3 protein is CASSQERTLGYGYTF. DNA of the CDR3: TGCGCCAGCAGCCAAGAACGGACATTGGGCTATGGCTACACCTTC.

The rearrangement uses TRBV12-3 or TRBV12-4 and TRBJ1-6; D uncertain. Trimming removed 3 bases from V and 9 bases from J, with 9 bases in between. The CDR3 runs to 13 residues. CDR3: CASSLRAPSPLHF. The CDR3 DNA reads TGTGCCAGCAGTTTGAGGGCACCTTCACCCCTCCACTTT.

DNA of the CDR3: TGTGCCAGCAGTCTCGGGACTATCCCTGCTAATGAGCAGTTCTTC. Encoded protein: CASSLGTIPANEQFF. The genes are TRBV27 and TRBJ2-1, with 7 bases identical to TRBD2. The V segment lost 5 bases and the J segment 7 bases; nucleotides outside the gene matches: 11. CDR3 length: 15 amino acids. Germline-derived CDR1 and CDR2 are MNHEY and SMNVEV (reference sequence).

V gene TRBV7-2 combines with J gene TRBJ2-1, with a weak D call TRBD1 (6 bases). Germline loops: CDR1 SGHTA, CDR2 FQGNSA. V dropped 8 bases and J dropped 4 bases, with 15 bases sitting between them. The CDR3 length is 14 residues. The DNA for the CDR3 is TGTGCCAGCCGCCGGCAGGGGCCATACAATGAGCAGTTCTTC. Protein: CASRRQGPYNEQFF.

The chain carries TRBV12-3 or TRBV12-4 and TRBJ2-1; the match to TRBD2 covers 9 bases. V lost 8 bases, J lost 0 bases, and 8 bases stayed unmatched. The CDR3 covers 16 residues. The CDR3 spells CASLRRGGLSYNEQFF. The CDR3 DNA follows: TGTGCCAGCCTGCGGCGGGGGGGCCTCTCCTACAATGAGCAGTTCTTC.

CDR3 nucleotide sequence: TGCGCCAGCAGCGATGGAAGGTTGGAGCAGTACTTC. Amino acids: CASSDGRLEQYF. The chain employs TRBV10-2 and TRBJ2-7; D gene uncertain. Germline CDR1 WSHSY, CDR2 SAAADI. Trimming pared 6 bases from V and 7 bases from J, leaving 13 bases between. This CDR3 has 12 residues.

The rearrangement joins TRBV12-3 or TRBV12-4 to TRBJ2-2; 9 nucleotides agree with TRBD2. The ends lost 6 bases at V and 0 bases at J; junction bases unmatched: 2. This CDR3 is 15 amino acids long. The CDR3 sequence: CASRTSGSNTGELFF. The CDR3 DNA reads as TGTGCCAGCAGGACTAGCGGCTCGAACACCGGGGAGCTGTTTTTT.